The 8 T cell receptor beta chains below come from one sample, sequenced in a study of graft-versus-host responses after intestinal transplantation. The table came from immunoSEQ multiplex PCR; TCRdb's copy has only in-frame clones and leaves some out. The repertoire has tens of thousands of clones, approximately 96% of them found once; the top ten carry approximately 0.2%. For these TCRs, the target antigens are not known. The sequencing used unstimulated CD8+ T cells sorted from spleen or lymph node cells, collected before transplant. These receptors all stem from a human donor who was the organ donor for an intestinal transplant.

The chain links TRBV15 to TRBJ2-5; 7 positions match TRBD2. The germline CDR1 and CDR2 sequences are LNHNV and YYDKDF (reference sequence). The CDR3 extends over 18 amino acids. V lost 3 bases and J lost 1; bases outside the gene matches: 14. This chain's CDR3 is CATSRARGVAGAQETQYF. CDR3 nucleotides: TGTGCCACCAGCAGGGCCCGGGGGGTAGCGGGCGCCCAAGAGACCCAGTACTTC.

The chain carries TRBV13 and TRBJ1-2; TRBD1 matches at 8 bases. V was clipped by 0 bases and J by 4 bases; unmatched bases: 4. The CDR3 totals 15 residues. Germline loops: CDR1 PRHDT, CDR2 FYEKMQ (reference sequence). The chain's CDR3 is CASSLGTGGGYGYTF. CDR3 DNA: TGTGCCAGCAGCTTAGGTACAGGGGGAGGCTATGGCTACACCTTC.

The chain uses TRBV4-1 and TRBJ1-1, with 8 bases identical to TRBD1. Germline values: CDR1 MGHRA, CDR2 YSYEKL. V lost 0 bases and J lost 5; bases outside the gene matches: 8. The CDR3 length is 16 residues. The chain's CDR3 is CASSQDNTGGITEAFF. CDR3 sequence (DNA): TGCGCCAGCAGCCAAGATAATACAGGGGGGATTACTGAAGCTTTCTTT.

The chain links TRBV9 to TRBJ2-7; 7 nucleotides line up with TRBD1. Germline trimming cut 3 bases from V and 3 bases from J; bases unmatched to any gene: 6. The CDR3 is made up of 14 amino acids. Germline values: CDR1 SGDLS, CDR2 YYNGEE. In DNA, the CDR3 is TGTGCCAGCAGCGAACGACAGGGTGGCTACGAGCAGTACTTC. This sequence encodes CASSERQGGYEQYF.

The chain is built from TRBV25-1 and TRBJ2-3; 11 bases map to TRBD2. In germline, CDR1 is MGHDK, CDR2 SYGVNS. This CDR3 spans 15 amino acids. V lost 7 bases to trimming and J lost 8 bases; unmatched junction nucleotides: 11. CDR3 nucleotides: TGTGCCAGCACTTCAGGGACTAGCGGTTTCGGTACGCAGTATTTT. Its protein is CASTSGTSGFGTQYF.

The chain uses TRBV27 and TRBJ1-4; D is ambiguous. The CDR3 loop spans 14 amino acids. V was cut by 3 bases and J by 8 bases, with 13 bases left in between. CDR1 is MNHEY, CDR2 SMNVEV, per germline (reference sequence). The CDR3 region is CASSFTGIGEKLFF. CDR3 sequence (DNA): TGTGCCAGCAGTTTTACGGGCATTGGAGAAAAACTGTTTTTT.

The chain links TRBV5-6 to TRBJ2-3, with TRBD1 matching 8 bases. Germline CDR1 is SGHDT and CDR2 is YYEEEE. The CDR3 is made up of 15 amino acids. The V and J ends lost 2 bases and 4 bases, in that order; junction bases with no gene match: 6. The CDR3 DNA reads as TGTGCCAGCAGCTTCCTAGGACAGGGATCAGATACGCAGTATTTT. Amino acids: CASSFLGQGSDTQYF.

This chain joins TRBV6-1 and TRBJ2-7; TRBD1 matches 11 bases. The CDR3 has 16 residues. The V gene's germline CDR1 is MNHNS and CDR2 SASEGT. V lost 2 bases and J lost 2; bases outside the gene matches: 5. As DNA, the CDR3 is TGTGCCAGCAGTGAACTTGGGGGACAGGGGGCCTACGAGCAGTACTTC. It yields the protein CASSELGGQGAYEQYF.